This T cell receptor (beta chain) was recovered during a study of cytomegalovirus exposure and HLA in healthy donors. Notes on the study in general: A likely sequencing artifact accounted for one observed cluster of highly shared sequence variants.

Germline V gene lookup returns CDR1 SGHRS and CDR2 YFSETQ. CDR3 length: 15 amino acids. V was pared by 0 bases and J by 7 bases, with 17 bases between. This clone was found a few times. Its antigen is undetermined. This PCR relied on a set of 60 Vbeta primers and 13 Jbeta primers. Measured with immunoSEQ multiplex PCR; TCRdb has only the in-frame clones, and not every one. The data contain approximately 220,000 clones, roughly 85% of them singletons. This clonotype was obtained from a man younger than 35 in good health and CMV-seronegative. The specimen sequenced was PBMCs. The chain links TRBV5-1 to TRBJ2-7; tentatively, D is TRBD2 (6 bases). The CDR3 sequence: CASSLGLGTSREQYF. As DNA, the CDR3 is TGCGCCAGCAGCTTGGGCCTTGGGACTTCGAGAGAGCAGTACTTC.